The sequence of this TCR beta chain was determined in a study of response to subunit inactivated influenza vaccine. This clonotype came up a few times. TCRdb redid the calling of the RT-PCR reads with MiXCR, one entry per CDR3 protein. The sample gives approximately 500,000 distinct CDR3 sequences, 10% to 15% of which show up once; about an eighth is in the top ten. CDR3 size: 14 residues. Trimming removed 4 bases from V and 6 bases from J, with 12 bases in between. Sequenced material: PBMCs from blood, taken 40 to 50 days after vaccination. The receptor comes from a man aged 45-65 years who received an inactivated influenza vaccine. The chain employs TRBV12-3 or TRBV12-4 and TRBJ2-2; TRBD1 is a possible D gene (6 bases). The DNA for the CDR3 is TGTGCCAGCAGTTACAGGGTCGGGGCCGGGGAGCTGTTTTTT. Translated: CASSYRVGAGELFF.